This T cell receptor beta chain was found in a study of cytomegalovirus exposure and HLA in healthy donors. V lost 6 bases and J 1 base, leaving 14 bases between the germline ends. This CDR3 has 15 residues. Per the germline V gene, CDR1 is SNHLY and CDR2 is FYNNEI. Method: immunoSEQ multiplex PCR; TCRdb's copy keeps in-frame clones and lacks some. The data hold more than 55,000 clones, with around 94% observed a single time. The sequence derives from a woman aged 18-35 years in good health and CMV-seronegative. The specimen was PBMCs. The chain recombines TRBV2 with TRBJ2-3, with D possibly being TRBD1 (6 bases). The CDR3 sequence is CASRETGLGTDTQYF. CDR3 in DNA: TGTGCCAGCAGGGAGACAGGACTGGGCACAGATACGCAGTATTTT. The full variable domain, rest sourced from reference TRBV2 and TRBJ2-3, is EPEVTQTPSHQVTQMGQEVILRCVPISNHLYFYWYRQILGQKVEFLVSFYNNEISEKSEIFDDQFSVERPDGSNFTLKIRSTKLEDSAMYFCASRETGLGTDTQYFGPGTRLTVL.